The next 27 T cell receptor beta chains were all read from a single sample in a study of shared clonotypes between healthy human individuals. The table came from immunoSEQ multiplex PCR; TCRdb's copy has only in-frame clones and leaves some out. The data contain roughly 2.4 million clones, approximately 96% of them seen just once; the ten biggest clones take up approximately 0.13%. The material sequenced was naive CD4+ T cells sorted from blood. The subset denotes: CD45RA+ positively selected. These receptors were obtained from a man aged 18 to 29 in good health.

This chain uses TRBV27 with TRBJ1-5; D is unclear. Germline values: CDR1 MNHEY, CDR2 SMNVEV (reference sequence). The CDR3 sequence is 14 residues long. V was shortened by 11 bases and J by 4 bases, with 18 bases between the two germline ends. CDR3 DNA sequence: TGTGCCGGATTCATGAGGACGGGTAATCAGCCCCAGCATTTT. Encoded protein: CAGFMRTGNQPQHF.

The V and J genes are TRBV7-9 and TRBJ2-5; 9 nucleotides agree with TRBD2. The length of the CDR3 is 14 residues. With V trimmed by 4 bases and J by 5 bases, 5 bases remained unmatched. Germline V gene data show CDR1 as SEHNR and CDR2 as FQNEAQ (reference sequence). The CDR3 DNA is TGTGCCAGCAGCTCGGCCGGGACTAGCGAGACCCAGTACTTC. Translating gives CASSSAGTSETQYF. The variable domain in full, with the rest retrieved from reference TRBV7-9 and TRBJ2-5, is DTGVSQNPRHKITKRGQNVTFRCDPISEHNRLYWYRQTLGQGPEFLTYFQNEAQLEKSRLLSDRFSAERPKGSFSTLEIQRTEQGDSAMYLCASSSAGTSETQYFGPGTRLLVL.

The V call is TRBV4-1, the J call TRBJ2-4, with 9 bases identical to TRBD2. The CDR3 is 20 amino acids. Germline loops: CDR1 MGHRA, CDR2 YSYEKL. V lost 3 bases and J lost 7; bases outside the gene matches: 22. The CDR3 bases are TGCGCCAGCAGCCAGATTCCCCCGGAGGTAGCGGGAGTGAATAAGAACATTCAGTACTTC. Translated: CASSQIPPEVAGVNKNIQYF.

The chain has TRBV11-3 and TRBJ1-4; 7 positions agree with TRBD1. The germline V gene encodes CDR1 SGHNT and CDR2 YENEEA. The CDR3 consists of 15 residues. V lost 1 base, J lost 3 bases, and 2 bases stayed unmatched. CDR3 bases: TGTGCCAGCAGCTTAGGGACAGGCCCTAATGAAAAACTGTTTTTT. This codes for CASSLGTGPNEKLFF.

This clone occurred once. CDR3 amino acids: CAWREAVGSQYF. The CDR3 nucleotides read TGTGCCTGGAGAGAGGCCGTAGGGTCCCAGTACTTC. This chain links TRBV30 with TRBJ2-5, with unresolved D. Germline CDR1 is GTSNPN and CDR2 is SVGIG (reference sequence). This CDR3 comprises 12 residues. Trimming left V 3 bases short and J 9 bases short, with 14 bases between.

The V gene is TRBV9, the J gene TRBJ1-1; D gene uncertain. Trimming took off 4 bases at V and 1 base at J, with 8 bases between the two ends. CDR1 is SGDLS, CDR2 YYNGEE, per germline. This CDR3 spans 13 amino acids. In nucleotides, the CDR3 is TGTGCCAGCAGCCCCGGACCGAACACTGAAGCTTTCTTT. Protein sequence: CASSPGPNTEAFF.

A note on this clone: Other DNA sequences within the sample encode an identical CDR3. The V gene is TRBV28, the J gene TRBJ1-4; possibly TRBD1 for D (6 bases). Trimming removed 6 bases at V and 7 bases at J, with 15 bases between. Germline V gene lookup returns CDR1 MDHEN and CDR2 SYDVKM. This CDR3 contains 14 residues. The CDR3 sequence: CASSLGGLGEKLFF. CDR3 nucleotides: TGTGCCAGCAGCCTAGGGGGGCTCGGTGAAAAACTGTTTTTT.

The J gene is TRBJ2-3, the V gene TRBV9, with TRBD1 matching 9 bases. In germline, CDR1 is SGDLS, CDR2 YYNGEE. The junction had 7 bases not matched to a gene; V was cut back by 3 bases and J by 2 bases. The CDR3 loop spans 16 amino acids. The CDR3 nucleotides are TGTGCCAGCAGCGCTCACAGGGGGCGCGTCACAGATACGCAGTATTTT. Protein sequence: CASSAHRGRVTDTQYF. The full variable domain, rest sourced from reference TRBV9 and TRBJ2-3, is DSGVTQTPKHLITATGQRVTLRCSPRSGDLSVYWYQQSLDQGLQFLIQYYNGEERAKGNILERFSAQQFPDLHSELNLSSLELGDSALYFCASSAHRGRVTDTQYFGPGTRLTVL.

This clone was counted a single time. This chain links TRBV5-1 with TRBJ2-2, with D perhaps being TRBD1 or TRBD2 (5 bases each). The CDR3 loop spans 16 amino acids. Germline V gene sequence: CDR1 SGHRS, CDR2 YFSETQ. Trimming stripped 4 bases from V and 6 bases from J, with 19 bases between. CDR3 region: CASSPGGRGAAGELFF. Written as DNA, the CDR3 is TGCGCCAGCAGCCCTGGAGGTCGGGGCGCAGCCGGGGAGCTGTTTTTT.

This clone showed up just once. The V and J genes are TRBV7-2 and TRBJ2-7, with D perhaps matching TRBD2 (7 bases). The V end was cut by 1 base, the J end by 2 bases, with 18 bases between. This CDR3 comprises 17 residues. Germline CDR1 is SGHTA and CDR2 is FQGNSA. The CDR3, as DNA: TGTGCCAGCAGCTTAGTCGCTAGCGGAGGGGGGGCCTACGAGCAGTACTTC. Amino acid sequence: CASSLVASGGGAYEQYF.

V usage is TRBV7-2 and J usage is TRBJ1-2, with D uncertain. This CDR3 spans 13 amino acids. CDR1 and CDR2 from the germline V gene are SGHTA and FQGNSA. Trimming took off 0 bases at V and 8 bases at J, with 10 bases between the two ends. The CDR3 nucleotides are TGTGCCAGCAGCTTAGCGTGGGAGCGGGGCTACACCTTC. Translating gives CASSLAWERGYTF.

The genes are TRBV5-1 and TRBJ2-5, with D possibly matching TRBD1 (6 bases). Germline assignment: CDR1 SGHRS and CDR2 YFSETQ. This CDR3 has 14 residues. V was clipped by 4 bases and J by 1 base, with 11 bases between them. CDR3 nucleotide sequence: TGCGCCAGCAGCCCGGGGACACTCCAAGAGACCCAGTACTTC. Translation gives CASSPGTLQETQYF.

In this sample, this clone turned up once. The chain joins TRBV5-1 to TRBJ2-3, with D hard to call. V lost 0 bases and J 0 bases, leaving 8 bases between the germline ends. Germline V lookup: CDR1 SGHRS, CDR2 YFSETQ. This CDR3 contains 15 residues. The chain's CDR3 is CASSLARHSTDTQYF. The CDR3 bases are TGCGCCAGCAGCTTGGCCCGTCATAGCACAGATACGCAGTATTTT.

This chain connects TRBV5-8 to TRBJ1-6; possibly TRBD1 for D (5 bases). The CDR3 has 19 amino acids. V lost 0 bases, J lost 8 bases, and 24 bases lay in between. Germline CDR1 reads SGHTS; CDR2 reads YDEGEE. The CDR3 region is CASSLEGRVFPLDDSPLHF. CDR3 in DNA: TGTGCCAGCAGCTTGGAAGGCAGGGTGTTTCCTTTAGATGATTCACCCCTCCACTTT.

The V call is TRBV6-1, the J call TRBJ2-7; D could derive from TRBD1 or TRBD2 (7 bases each). The ends were cut back, 7 bases at V and 1 base at J, with 17 bases in the middle. Looked up from germline, CDR1 is MNHNS and CDR2 is SASEGT. This CDR3 has 15 residues. DNA for the CDR3: TGTGCCAGCATTTCAGGGGGGGGAACGTCCTACGAGCAGTACTTC. Amino acid sequence: CASISGGGTSYEQYF.

The chain is built from TRBV18 and TRBJ2-1; 9 bases align to TRBD2. The junction had 10 bases not matched to a gene; V was cut back by 3 bases and J by 7 bases. The CDR3 is 16 amino acids. The germline gives CDR1 KGHSH, CDR2 LQKENI. This chain's CDR3 is CASSPFNGLAKNEQFF. CDR3 nucleotide sequence: TGTGCCAGCTCACCGTTCAATGGACTAGCGAAGAATGAGCAGTTCTTC.

This clone was detected once. The V call is TRBV5-4, the J call TRBJ2-7, with TRBD2 as a possible D gene (7 bases). Per germline, CDR1 SGHNT and CDR2 YYREEE (reference sequence). The CDR3 length is 15 residues. V was cut by 0 bases and J by 3 bases, with 13 bases left in between. The CDR3 DNA reads TGTGCCAGCAGCTTGGTTGGGGGGGGCGGCTACGAGCAGTACTTC. Protein product: CASSLVGGGGYEQYF.

This clone turned up a few times. The chain joins TRBV10-1 to TRBJ1-6; D perhaps matches TRBD1 (5 bases). V was cut by 8 bases and J by 6 bases, with 8 bases left in between. Germline CDR1 WNHNN, CDR2 SYGVQD (reference sequence). The CDR3 sequence is 12 residues long. The CDR3, as DNA: TGCGCCAGCGGGGCATCTAATTCACCCCTCCACTTT. As protein: CASGASNSPLHF.

The genes are TRBV5-8 and TRBJ2-5; 7 bases match TRBD1. CDR1 and CDR2 from the germline V gene are SGHTS and YDEGEE. V gave up 1 base and J gave up 7 bases; unmatched junction bases: 7. The CDR3 runs 14 residues. The CDR3 coding sequence is TGTGCCAGCAGCTTGATGCAGGGGGTAACGACCCAGTACTTC. This sequence encodes CASSLMQGVTTQYF.

This chain links TRBV9 with TRBJ2-7, with D possibly being TRBD1 (5 bases). The CDR3 is 13 residues long. Germline lookup yields CDR1 SGDLS and CDR2 YYNGEE. Trimming took off 0 bases at V and 2 bases at J, with 6 bases between the two ends. The chain's CDR3 is CASSVGQTYEQYF. CDR3 DNA sequence: TGTGCCAGCAGCGTAGGACAGACCTACGAGCAGTACTTC.

This clone was observed a single time. The chain has TRBV6-5 and TRBJ2-5, with 13 bases fitting TRBD2. The J call may be wrong; the DNA end is better matched by TRBJ2-7. Germline-derived CDR1 and CDR2 are MNHEY and SVGAGI. CDR3 size: 13 residues. CDR3: CASSTSGRAEQYF. Written as DNA, the CDR3 is TGTGCCAGCAGTACTAGCGGGAGGGCCGAGCAGTACTTC.

For the CDR3, the DNA is TGTGCCAGCAATCCAGAGGGACAGCGAGCTTTCTTT. Its protein product is CASNPEGQRAFF. V and J are TRBV2 and TRBJ1-1, with 7 nucleotides matching TRBD1. Germline CDR1 SNHLY, CDR2 FYNNEI. The CDR3 is 12 residues long. With 7 bases clipped from V and 10 bases from J, the junction kept 9 bases outside the gene matches.

The V and J genes are TRBV7-9 and TRBJ1-5; D unclear. V was trimmed by 1 base and J by 6 bases, leaving 13 bases between them. This CDR3 has 15 amino acids. CDR1 and CDR2 (germline): SEHNR, FQNEAQ (reference sequence). In nucleotides, the CDR3 is TGTGCCAGCAGCTTAGGAGGACGGAGGATTCAGCCCCAGCATTTT. As protein: CASSLGGRRIQPQHF.

V usage is TRBV27 and J usage is TRBJ1-4; 8 nucleotides match TRBD1. The CDR3 consists of 14 residues. Germline V CDR1 and CDR2: MNHEY, SMNVEV (reference sequence). J lost 7 bases, V lost 4 bases, and 5 bases had no gene match. The CDR3: CASSYRGSGEKLFF. Here the CDR3 DNA reads TGTGCCAGCAGTTACAGGGGGAGCGGTGAAAAACTGTTTTTT.

The rearrangement links TRBV9 to TRBJ1-3, with 9 nucleotides matching TRBD1. The germline V gene encodes CDR1 SGDLS and CDR2 YYNGEE. The CDR3 is made up of 18 amino acids. Losses at the gene ends were 3 bases for V and 0 bases for J; bases not matched to a gene: 10. CDR3 protein: CASSAAGTGYLSGNTIYF. DNA for the CDR3: TGTGCCAGCAGCGCAGCCGGGACAGGGTACCTCTCTGGAAACACCATATATTTT.

This clone was detected only once. The V call is TRBV10-2, the J call TRBJ1-2; 7 nucleotides line up with TRBD1. This CDR3 spans 14 amino acids. The V segment lost 0 bases and the J segment 8 bases; nucleotides outside the gene matches: 6. Germline CDR1 and CDR2: WSHSY and SAAADI. The CDR3 reads CASSESRGRGGYTF. The DNA of the CDR3 is TGCGCCAGCAGTGAGTCAAGGGGGCGCGGCGGCTACACCTTC.

The chain employs TRBV27 and TRBJ2-1; unclear D gene. V lost 4 bases to trimming and J lost 7 bases, with 17 bases between them. The CDR3 contains 15 residues. Germline-derived CDR1 and CDR2 are MNHEY and SMNVEV (reference sequence). The CDR3 nucleotides are TGTGCCAGCAGTTCACAGCTTCGAGAGGATAATGAGCAGTTCTTC. This gives the protein CASSSQLREDNEQFF.